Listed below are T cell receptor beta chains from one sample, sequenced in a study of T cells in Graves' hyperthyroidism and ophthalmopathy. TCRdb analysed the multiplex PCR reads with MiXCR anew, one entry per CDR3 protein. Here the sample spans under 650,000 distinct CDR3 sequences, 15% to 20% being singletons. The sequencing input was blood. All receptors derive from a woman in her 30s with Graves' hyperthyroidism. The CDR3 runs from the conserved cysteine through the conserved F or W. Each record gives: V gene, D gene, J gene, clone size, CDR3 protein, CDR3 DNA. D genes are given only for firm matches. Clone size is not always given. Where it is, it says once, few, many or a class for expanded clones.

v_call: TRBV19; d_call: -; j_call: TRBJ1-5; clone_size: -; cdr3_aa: CASSNPGAGNQPQHF; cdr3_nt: TGTGCCAGTAGTAACCCGGGAGCAGGCAATCAGCCCCAGCATTTT
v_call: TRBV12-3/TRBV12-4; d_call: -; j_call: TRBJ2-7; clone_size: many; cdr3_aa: CASSLGQGFGEQYF; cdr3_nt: TGTGCCAGCAGTTTAGGGCAGGGCTTTGGCGAGCAGTACTTC
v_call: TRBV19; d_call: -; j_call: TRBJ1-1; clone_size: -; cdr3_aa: CASSIGRGLNTEAFF; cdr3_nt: TGTGCCAGTAGTATAGGCCGAGGGTTGAACACTGAAGCTTTCTTT
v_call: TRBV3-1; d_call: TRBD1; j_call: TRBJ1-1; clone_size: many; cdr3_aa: CASSSQGQNTEAFF; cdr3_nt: TGTGCCAGCAGCTCACAGGGGCAGAACACTGAAGCTTTCTTT
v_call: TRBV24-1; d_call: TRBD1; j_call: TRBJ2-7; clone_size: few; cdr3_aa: CATSDQGQGDYEQYF; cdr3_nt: TGTGCCACCAGTGACCAAGGACAGGGTGACTACGAGCAGTACTTC
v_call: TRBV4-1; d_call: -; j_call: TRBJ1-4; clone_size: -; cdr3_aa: CASSQDSEKLFF; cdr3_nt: TGCGCCAGCAGCCAAGACAGTGAAAAACTGTTTTTT
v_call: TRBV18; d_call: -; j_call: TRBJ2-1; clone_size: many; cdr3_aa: CASSPREDEQFF; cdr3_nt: TGTGCCAGCTCACCACGTGAGGATGAGCAGTTCTTC
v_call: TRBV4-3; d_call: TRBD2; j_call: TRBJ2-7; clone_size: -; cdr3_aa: CASSKPPGLAYEQYF; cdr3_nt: TGCGCCAGCAGCAAACCACCGGGACTAGCCTACGAGCAGTACTTC
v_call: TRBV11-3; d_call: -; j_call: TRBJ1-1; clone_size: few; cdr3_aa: CASSGWGTEAFF; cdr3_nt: TGTGCCAGCAGCGGGTGGGGAACTGAAGCTTTCTTT
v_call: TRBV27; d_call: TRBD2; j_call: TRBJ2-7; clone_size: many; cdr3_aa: CASRSGRARDEQYF; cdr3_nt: TGTGCCAGCAGATCCGGGAGGGCCCGAGACGAGCAGTACTTC
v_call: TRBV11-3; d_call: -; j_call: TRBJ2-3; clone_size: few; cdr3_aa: CASSSGMAFSTDTQYF; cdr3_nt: TGTGCCAGCAGCTCCGGTATGGCGTTCAGCACAGATACGCAGTATTTT
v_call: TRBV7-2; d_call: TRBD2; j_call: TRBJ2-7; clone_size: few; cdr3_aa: CASSPTSSGTYEQYF; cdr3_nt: TGTGCCAGCAGCCCAACCTCTAGCGGGACCTACGAGCAGTACTTC
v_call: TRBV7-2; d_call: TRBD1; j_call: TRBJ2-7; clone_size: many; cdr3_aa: CASSLGGQMPEQYF; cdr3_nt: TGTGCCAGCAGCTTAGGGGGACAGATGCCCGAGCAGTACTTC
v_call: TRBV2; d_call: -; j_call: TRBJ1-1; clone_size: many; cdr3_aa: CASSQNTEAFF; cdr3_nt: TGTGCCAGCAGTCAGAACACTGAAGCTTTCTTT
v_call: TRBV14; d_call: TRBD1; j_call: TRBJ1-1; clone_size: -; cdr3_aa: CASSQAWEGANTEAFF; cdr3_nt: TGTGCCAGCAGCCAAGCCTGGGAGGGGGCGAACACTGAAGCTTTCTTT
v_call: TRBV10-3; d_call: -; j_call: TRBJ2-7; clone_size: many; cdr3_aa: CAISDPRISYEQYF; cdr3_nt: TGTGCCATCAGCGACCCACGGATCTCCTACGAGCAGTACTTC
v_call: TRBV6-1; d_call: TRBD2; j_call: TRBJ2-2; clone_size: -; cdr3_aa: CASGIAGVSGELFF; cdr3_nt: TGTGCCAGCGGAATAGCGGGAGTATCCGGGGAGCTGTTTTTT
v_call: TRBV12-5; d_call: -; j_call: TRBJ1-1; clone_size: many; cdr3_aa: CASGTRQTVNTEAFF; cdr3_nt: TGTGCTAGTGGGACGCGACAGACAGTTAACACTGAAGCTTTCTTT
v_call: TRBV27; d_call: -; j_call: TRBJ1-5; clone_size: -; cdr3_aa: CASSLNGVNQPQHF; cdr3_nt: TGTGCCAGCAGTTTAAATGGGGTCAATCAGCCCCAGCATTTT
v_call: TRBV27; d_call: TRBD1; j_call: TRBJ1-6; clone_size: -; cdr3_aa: CASGPLRQGKGISPLHF; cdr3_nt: TGTGCCAGCGGCCCCCTAAGACAGGGTAAAGGGATCTCACCCCTCCACTTT
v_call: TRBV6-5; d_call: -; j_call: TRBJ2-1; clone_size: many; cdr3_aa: CASSYPIITVKDEQFF; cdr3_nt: TGTGCCAGCAGTTACCCAATAATCACAGTCAAAGATGAGCAGTTCTTC
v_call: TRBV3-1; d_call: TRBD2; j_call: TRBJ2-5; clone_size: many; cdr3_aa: CASSQAGTSGVETQYF; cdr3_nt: TGTGCCAGCAGCCAAGCGGGGACTAGCGGGGTAGAGACCCAGTACTTC
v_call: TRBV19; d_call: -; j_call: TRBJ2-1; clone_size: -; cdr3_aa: CASSGGYRDSQFF; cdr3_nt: TGTGCCAGTAGTGGGGGGTACCGGGATTCCCAGTTCTTC